This is a list of T cell receptor beta chains from one sample in a study of human T cells and chemical hapten exposure. TCRdb fed the RACE reads into MiXCR, producing one record per CDR3 protein. Of about 130,000 distinct CDR3 sequences in the sample, roughly 9.5% were seen once. Sequencing used whole blood. These receptors came from a male donor in good health. Some clones in this sample may be carry-over from other donors' samples. CDR3s include the opening cysteine and the closing phenylalanine or tryptophan. Fields, in order: V gene, J gene, D gene, clone size, CDR3 DNA, CDR3 protein. D genes are given only for firm matches. Not every row has a clone size; where given, it reads once, few, many or a size class.

TRBV7-6	TRBJ2-3	NA	NA	TGTGCCAGCAGCTTAGTGCCTAGCGCACTCACAGATACGCAGTATTTT	CASSLVPSALTDTQYF
TRBV29-1	TRBJ1-2	NA	few	TGCAGCGTTGGGCCGGACGATGGCTACACCTTC	CSVGPDDGYTF
TRBV6-5	TRBJ2-1	TRBD2	NA	TGTGCCAGCAGTGGGACTAGCTCCCGAAGCTCCTACAATGAGCAGTTCTTC	CASSGTSSRSSYNEQFF
TRBV4-2	TRBJ1-4	NA	many	TGTGCCAGCAGCCTCCGAGCGGGGCCCGCAACTAATGAAAAACTGTTTTTT	CASSLRAGPATNEKLFF
TRBV7-2	TRBJ2-7	NA	NA	TGTGCCAGCAGCTTAGATACAGGCGGCTACGAGCAGTACTTC	CASSLDTGGYEQYF
TRBV4-3	TRBJ1-1	NA	few	TGCGCCAGCAGCCAAGATCTGGTCAACACTGAAGCTTTCTTT	CASSQDLVNTEAFF
TRBV3-1	TRBJ1-1	TRBD1	few	TGTGCCAGCAGGCCCACAGGGGGGGACACTGAAGCTTTCTTT	CASRPTGGDTEAFF
TRBV20-1	TRBJ1-1	NA	many	TGCAGTGCTAGCCTCGGACGGTCGAACACTGAAGCTTTCTTT	CSASLGRSNTEAFF
TRBV6-6	TRBJ1-6	NA	NA	TGTGCCAGCAGTTACCCACGCAAGAGCTCCTATAATTCACCCCTCCACTTT	CASSYPRKSSYNSPLHF
TRBV18	TRBJ1-6	NA	NA	TGTGCCAGCTCACCAGCGGGAGAATCACCCCTCCACTTT	CASSPAGESPLHF
TRBV12-3/TRBV12-4	TRBJ1-1	NA	NA	TGTGCCAGCAGCCCTGACTGGGTTGAAGCTTTCTTT	CASSPDWVEAFF
TRBV12-3/TRBV12-4	TRBJ1-5	NA	few	TGTGCCAGCAGTCCCGTATCAGGGCGCCAGCCCCAGCATTTT	CASSPVSGRQPQHF
TRBV6-5	TRBJ2-7	TRBD1	NA	TGTGCCAGCAGTTACTCGACAGGGACACCGATTATTCGGCAGTACTTC	CASSYSTGTPIIRQYF
TRBV5-4	TRBJ2-3	TRBD1	few	TGTGCCAGCAATAAAGGGGGCTTGGACACAGATACGCAGTATTTT	CASNKGGLDTDTQYF
TRBV5-1	TRBJ2-1	TRBD2	NA	TGCGCCAGCAGCTTGGGACTAGCGGGAGACTACAATGAGCAGTTCTTC	CASSLGLAGDYNEQFF
TRBV29-1	TRBJ1-1	NA	NA	TGCAGCGTTGACGGGCAGCTTACTGAAGCTTTCTTT	CSVDGQLTEAFF
TRBV19	TRBJ2-6	NA	few	TGTGCCGCCCGGGGACACAACTCTGGGGCCAACGTCCTGACTTTC	CAARGHNSGANVLTF
TRBV10-3	TRBJ2-2	NA	NA	TGTGCCATCAGTGAGATCAGTGGCAGGAGCTTTGACGCGAACACCGGGGAGCTGTTTTTT	CAISEISGRSFDANTGELFF
TRBV5-5	TRBJ1-4	NA	many	TGTGCCAGCAGCTTGGAGGACCTGAGACACCCTAATGAAAAACTGTTTTTT	CASSLEDLRHPNEKLFF
TRBV7-6	TRBJ1-4	NA	many	TGTGCCAGCAGCTTAGCAGGGTCTAATGAAAAACTGTTTTTT	CASSLAGSNEKLFF
TRBV11-2	TRBJ2-7	TRBD2	NA	TGTGCCAGCAGCTTAGTTTGGAGTAACGGACTAGCGGTTTACGAGCAGTACTTC	CASSLVWSNGLAVYEQYF
TRBV9	TRBJ2-1	NA	many	TGTGCCAGCAGCAGCTTGCGGGGGCGACGGGGTGAGCAGTTCTTC	CASSSLRGRRGEQFF
TRBV7-2	TRBJ1-1	TRBD1	few	TGTGCCAGCAGCCCTGGACAGGGGACGTACACTGAAGCTTTCTTT	CASSPGQGTYTEAFF
TRBV6-1	TRBJ1-6	NA	few	TGTGCCAGCAGTGAATCCGGCAGGGTATCTTCACCCCTCCACTTT	CASSESGRVSSPLHF
TRBV27	TRBJ1-3	NA	few	TGTGCCAGCAGTTTAAGGGTTGGAAACACCATATATTTT	CASSLRVGNTIYF
TRBV11-2	TRBJ1-1	TRBD1	many	TGTGCCAGCAGCACAGGGGCCGGCACTGAAGCTTTCTTT	CASSTGAGTEAFF
TRBV7-2	TRBJ2-7	TRBD2	few	TGTGCCAGCAGCCCCGGGAGGGCCTACGAGCAGTACTTC	CASSPGRAYEQYF
TRBV29-1	TRBJ1-4	NA	NA	TGCAGCGTTGACCCGGATGGTGGTGAAAAACTGTTTTTT	CSVDPDGGEKLFF
TRBV6-1	TRBJ2-5	NA	NA	TGTGCCAGCAGTGAAAGGGGGGTCGGAGAGACCCAGTACTTC	CASSERGVGETQYF
TRBV5-4	TRBJ1-2	NA	few	TGTGCCAGCAGCTTTACAGGGAGGCGCTATGGCTACACCTTC	CASSFTGRRYGYTF
TRBV7-9	TRBJ2-5	NA	many	TGTGCCAGCAGCTTAACAGTCCAAGAGACCCAGTACTTC	CASSLTVQETQYF
TRBV27	TRBJ1-1	NA	many	TGTGCCAGCAGGGCTCCGGGAGGGTGGCCTGAAGCTTTCTTT	CASRAPGGWPEAFF
TRBV3-1	TRBJ2-7	NA	many	TGTGCCAGCAGCCAGACCCGAGGCGAGCAGTACTTC	CASSQTRGEQYF
TRBV9	TRBJ2-7	TRBD2	many	TGTGCCAGCAGCGTAGAGGAAGCGGGAGGGTACGAGCAGTACTTC	CASSVEEAGGYEQYF
TRBV20-1	TRBJ2-1	NA	many	TGCAGTGCTAGAGATGGGCAGGGGCACAATGAGCAGTTCTTC	CSARDGQGHNEQFF
TRBV12-3/TRBV12-4	TRBJ1-5	NA	many	TGTGCCAGCAGTTTAGGAGGGGGTGATCAGCCCCAGCATTTT	CASSLGGGDQPQHF
TRBV2	TRBJ2-7	NA	many	TGTGCCAGTCGAAGGACAGAAACCTACGAGCAGTACTTC	CASRRTETYEQYF
TRBV6-1	TRBJ2-3	NA	NA	TGTGCCAGCAGTGAAGCGGGCTGGCTAGCCGAAGATACGCAGTATTTT	CASSEAGWLAEDTQYF
TRBV12-3/TRBV12-4	TRBJ2-4	TRBD2	NA	TGTGCCAGCACCTTTGGGGGGGGGGCCAAAAACATTCAGTACTTC	CASTFGGGAKNIQYF
TRBV18	TRBJ2-3	NA	NA	TGTGCCAGCTCACCTGGGACACCCTCGCGCACAGATACGCAGTATTTT	CASSPGTPSRTDTQYF